Below are 11 T cell receptor beta chains sequenced from a single sample in a study of blood T cell repertoires in COVID-19 (dated by TCRdb to the early 2020s). Preparation of the library involved the immunoSEQ multiplex PCR assay. TCRdb re-hosts the immuneACCESS table, in-frame sequences only. Its copies lack some clones; in the studies checked, an unresolved V gene accounts for under half of them, and the cause for the rest is not known. The table for this sample lists about 210,000 clones; around 80% of them were counted only once. The ten largest clones represent 7% to 10% of the sample. Sequences were obtained from peripheral blood. These receptors all come from a woman between 50 and 59 years old with acute or convalescent COVID-19.

This clone was seen only once. The gene calls are TRBV27 and TRBJ1-2; D is ambiguous. The CDR3 consists of 18 residues. V was pared by 3 bases and J by 3 bases, with 23 bases between. CDR1 MNHEY and CDR2 SMNVEV come from the germline V gene (reference sequence). The CDR3 DNA follows: TGTGCCAGCAGTTTTGGTTCCCAGATAATGGCCCCCTACTATGGCTACACCTTC. Protein sequence: CASSFGSQIMAPYYGYTF.

This chain connects TRBV9 to TRBJ2-1; D may be TRBD2 (5 bases). The CDR3 has 13 amino acids. Germline values: CDR1 SGDLS, CDR2 YYNGEE. The V and J ends lost 3 bases and 4 bases respectively, with 8 bases between them. The CDR3 spells CASSATIYNEQFF. Written as DNA, the CDR3 is TGTGCCAGCAGCGCGACTATTTACAATGAGCAGTTCTTC.

The V gene is TRBV27, the J gene TRBJ2-6, with a possible D match to TRBD1 (5 bases). Trimming shortened V by 4 bases and J by 4 bases, and 14 bases separated the two germline ends. The CDR3 is made up of 16 amino acids. The germline V gene encodes CDR1 MNHEY and CDR2 SMNVEV (reference sequence). The CDR3 loop reads CASSSRQTSGANVLTF. The CDR3 region has the DNA TGTGCCAGCAGTTCCCGACAGACCTCAGGGGCCAACGTCCTGACTTTC.

This clone was seen ten or more times. The chain employs TRBV3-1 (or the pseudogene TRBV3-2) and TRBJ1-1; the D gene is possibly TRBD1 (5 bases). Trimming removed 0 bases from V and 4 bases from J, with 12 bases in between. Germline CDR1 is LGHDT and CDR2 is YNNKEL (reference sequence). This CDR3 has 15 amino acids. The CDR3, as DNA: TGTGCCAGCAGCCAAGATGGACACCAAGGCACTGAAGCTTTCTTT. This encodes CASSQDGHQGTEAFF.

The rearrangement links TRBV20-1 to TRBJ1-1; D possibly corresponds to TRBD1 (6 bases). Germline CDR1 is DFQATT and CDR2 is SNEGSKA (reference sequence). Between the trimmed V and J ends, which lost 3 bases and 11 bases, there was a span of 16 bases. The CDR3 loop spans 12 amino acids. CDR3 in DNA: TGCAGTGCTAGTCGATTAGGACAGAAGGCTTTCTTT. It translates to CSASRLGQKAFF.

In DNA, the CDR3 is TGTGCCAGCAGGGGACAGGGCGGCAATCAGCCCCAGCATTTT. Residues: CASRGQGGNQPQHF. This chain uses TRBV2 with TRBJ1-5; 9 positions match TRBD1. This CDR3 has 14 amino acids. Germline lookup yields CDR1 SNHLY and CDR2 FYNNEI. The J segment lost 2 bases and the V segment lost 6 bases, leaving 2 bases of the junction unmatched.

V gene TRBV3-1 (or the pseudogene TRBV3-2) combines with J gene TRBJ2-7; the D is unclear. CDR3 size: 11 residues. The ends were cut back, 2 bases at V and 3 bases at J, with 2 bases in the middle. Germline V gives CDR1 LGHDT, CDR2 YNNKEL (reference sequence). CDR3 residues: CASSQHYEQYF. Here the CDR3 DNA reads TGTGCCAGCAGCCAACACTACGAGCAGTACTTC.

The V gene is TRBV5-1, the J gene TRBJ2-5; D is perhaps TRBD1 (6 bases). There are 14 residues in the CDR3. The V end was cut by 4 bases, the J end by 3 bases, with 13 bases between. CDR1 and CDR2 from the germline V gene are SGHRS and YFSETQ. Written as DNA, the CDR3 is TGCGCCAGCAGCCAGGGACAATTCGAAGAGACCCAGTACTTC. Its protein product is CASSQGQFEETQYF.

The chain combines TRBV5-8 with TRBJ1-1, with 7 bases identical to TRBD1. V was clipped by 3 bases and J by 5 bases; unmatched bases: 10. The CDR3 totals 15 residues. Germline V gives CDR1 SGHTS, CDR2 YDEGEE. The CDR3 coding sequence is TGTGCCAGCAGCTGGGGCTTAACAGGGGTTACTGAAGCTTTCTTT. This sequence encodes CASSWGLTGVTEAFF. The entire variable domain, with the rest obtained from reference TRBV5-8 and TRBJ1-1, is as follows: EAGVTQSPTHLIKTRGQQATLRCSPISGHTSVYWYQQALGLGLQFLLWYDEGEERNRGNFPPRFSGRQFPNYSSELNVNALELEDSALYLCASSWGLTGVTEAFFGQGTRLTVV.

Only a few counts were recorded for this clone. The V and J genes are TRBV19 and TRBJ2-7, with a tentative D call TRBD1 (6 bases). With 9 bases removed from V and 4 bases from J, the gap between germline ends came to 16 bases. The CDR3 consists of 13 residues. Germline loops: CDR1 LNHDA, CDR2 SQIVND (reference sequence). The CDR3 DNA reads TGTGCCAGCGAAGATCCACAGGGATACGAGCAGTACTTC. The encoded protein is CASEDPQGYEQYF.

This chain links TRBV3-1 (or the pseudogene TRBV3-2) with TRBJ2-5, with 7 positions matching TRBD1. V lost 4 bases and J lost 4; bases outside the gene matches: 3. This CDR3 region has 13 residues. From germline, CDR1 is LGHDT and CDR2 YNNKEL (reference sequence). For the CDR3, the DNA is TGTGCCAGCAGCCCGGGACAGCGAGAGACCCAGTACTTC. It encodes CASSPGQRETQYF.